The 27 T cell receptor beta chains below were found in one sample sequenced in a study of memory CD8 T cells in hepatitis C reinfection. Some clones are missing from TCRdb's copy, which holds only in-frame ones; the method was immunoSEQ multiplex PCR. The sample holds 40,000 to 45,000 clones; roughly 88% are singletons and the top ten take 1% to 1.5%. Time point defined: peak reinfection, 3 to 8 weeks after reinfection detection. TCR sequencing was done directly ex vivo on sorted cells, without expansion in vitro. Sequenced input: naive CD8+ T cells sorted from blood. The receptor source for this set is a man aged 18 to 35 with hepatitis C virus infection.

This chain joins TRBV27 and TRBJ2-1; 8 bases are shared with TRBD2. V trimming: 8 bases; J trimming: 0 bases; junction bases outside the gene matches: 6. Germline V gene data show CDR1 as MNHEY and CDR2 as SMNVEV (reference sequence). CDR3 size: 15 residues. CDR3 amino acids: CASLPSGSSYNEQFF. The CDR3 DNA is TGTGCCAGCTTACCCAGCGGGAGCTCCTACAATGAGCAGTTCTTC.

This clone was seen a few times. Here the CDR3 reads CASSSTGTYEQYV. In nucleotides, the CDR3 is TGTGCCAGCAGCTCGACAGGGACGTACGAGCAGTACGTC. The chain couples TRBV7-9 to TRBJ2-7, with TRBD1 matching over 7 bases. The CDR3 length is 13 residues. Trimming at V came to 4 bases and at J to 4 bases, leaving 4 bases not matched to a gene. Germline values: CDR1 SEHNR, CDR2 FQNEAQ (reference sequence).

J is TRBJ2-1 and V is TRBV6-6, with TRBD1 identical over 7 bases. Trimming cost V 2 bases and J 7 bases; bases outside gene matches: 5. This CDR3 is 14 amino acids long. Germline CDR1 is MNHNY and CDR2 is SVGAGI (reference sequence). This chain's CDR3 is CASSYLTGKNEQFF. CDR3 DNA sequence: TGTGCCAGCAGTTACCTGACAGGGAAGAATGAGCAGTTCTTC.

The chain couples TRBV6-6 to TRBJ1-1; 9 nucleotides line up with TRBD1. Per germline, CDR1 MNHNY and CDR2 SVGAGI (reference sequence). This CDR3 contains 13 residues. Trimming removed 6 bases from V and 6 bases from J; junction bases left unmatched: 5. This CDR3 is CASRRTGEPEAFF. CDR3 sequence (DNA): TGTGCCAGCAGGAGGACAGGGGAACCTGAAGCTTTCTTT.

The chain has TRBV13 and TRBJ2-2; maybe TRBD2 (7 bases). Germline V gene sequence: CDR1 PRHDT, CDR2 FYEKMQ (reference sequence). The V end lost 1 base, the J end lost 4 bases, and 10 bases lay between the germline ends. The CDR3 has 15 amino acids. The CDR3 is CASSLVRGRTGELFF. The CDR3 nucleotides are TGTGCCAGCAGCTTAGTGCGGGGGCGCACCGGGGAGCTGTTTTTT. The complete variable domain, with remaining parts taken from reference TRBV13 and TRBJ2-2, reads AAGVIQSPRHLIKEKRETATLKCYPIPRHDTVYWYQQGPGQDPQFLISFYEKMQSDKGSIPDRFSAQQFSDYHSELNMSSLELGDSALYFCASSLVRGRTGELFFGEGSRLTVL.

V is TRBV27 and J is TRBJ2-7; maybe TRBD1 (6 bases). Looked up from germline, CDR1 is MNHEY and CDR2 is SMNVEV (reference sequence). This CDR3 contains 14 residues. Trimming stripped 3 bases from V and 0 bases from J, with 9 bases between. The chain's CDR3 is CASSLGAGSYEQYF. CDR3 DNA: TGTGCCAGCAGTTTGGGGGCAGGCTCCTACGAGCAGTACTTC.

The CDR3 loop reads CASSVGTGLRQNTEAFF. The CDR3 DNA reads as TGTGCCAGCAGCGTAGGGACAGGACTCCGACAGAACACTGAAGCTTTCTTT. This chain uses TRBV9 with TRBJ1-1; 7 bases map to TRBD1. This CDR3 has 17 residues. Germline CDR1 and CDR2: SGDLS and YYNGEE. V was clipped by 0 bases and J by 1 base; unmatched bases: 9.

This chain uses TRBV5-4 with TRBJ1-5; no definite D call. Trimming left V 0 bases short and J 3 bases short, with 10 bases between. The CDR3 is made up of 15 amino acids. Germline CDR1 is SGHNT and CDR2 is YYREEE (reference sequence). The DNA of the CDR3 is TGTGCCAGCAGCTTGGACCCCGGGTACAATCAGCCCCAGCATTTT. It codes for CASSLDPGYNQPQHF. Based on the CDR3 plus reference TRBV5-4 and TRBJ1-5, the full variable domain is ETGVTQSPTHLIKTRGQQVTLRCSSQSGHNTVSWYQQALGQGPQFIFQYYREEENGRGNFPPRFSGLQFPNYSSELNVNALELDDSALYLCASSLDPGYNQPQHFGDGTRLSIL.

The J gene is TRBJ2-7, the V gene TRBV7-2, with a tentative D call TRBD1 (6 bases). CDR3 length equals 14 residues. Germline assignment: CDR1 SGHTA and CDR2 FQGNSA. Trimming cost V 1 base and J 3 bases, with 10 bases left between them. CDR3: CASSLGTANYEQYV. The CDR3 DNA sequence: TGTGCCAGCAGCTTAGGGACAGCAAACTACGAGCAGTACGTC.

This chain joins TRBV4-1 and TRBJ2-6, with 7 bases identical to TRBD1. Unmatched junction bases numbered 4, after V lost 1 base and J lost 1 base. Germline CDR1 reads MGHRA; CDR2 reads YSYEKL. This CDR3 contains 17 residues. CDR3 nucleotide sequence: TGCGCCAGCAGCCAAGCTCCGACAGGGTCTGGGGCCAACGTCCTGACTTTC. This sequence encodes CASSQAPTGSGANVLTF.

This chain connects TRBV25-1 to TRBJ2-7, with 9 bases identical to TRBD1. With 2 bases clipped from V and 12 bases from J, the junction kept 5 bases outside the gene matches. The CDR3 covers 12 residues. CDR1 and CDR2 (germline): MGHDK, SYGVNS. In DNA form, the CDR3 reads TGTGCCAGCAGTGAAGGGACAGGGAGTCCGTACTTC. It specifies CASSEGTGSPYF.

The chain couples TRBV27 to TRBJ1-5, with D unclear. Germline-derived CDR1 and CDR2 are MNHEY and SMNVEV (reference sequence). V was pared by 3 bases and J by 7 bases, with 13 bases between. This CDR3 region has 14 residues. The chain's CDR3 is CASSLAPQSQPQHF. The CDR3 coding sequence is TGTGCCAGCAGTTTGGCCCCTCAGTCGCAGCCCCAGCATTTT.

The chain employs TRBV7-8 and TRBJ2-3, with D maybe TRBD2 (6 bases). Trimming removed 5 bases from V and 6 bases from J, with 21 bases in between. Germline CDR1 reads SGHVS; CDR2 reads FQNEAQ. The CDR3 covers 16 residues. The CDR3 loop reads CASSEAGRDWTDTQYF. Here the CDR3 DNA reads TGTGCCAGCAGCGAGGCGGGACGGGACTGGACCGATACGCAGTATTTT.

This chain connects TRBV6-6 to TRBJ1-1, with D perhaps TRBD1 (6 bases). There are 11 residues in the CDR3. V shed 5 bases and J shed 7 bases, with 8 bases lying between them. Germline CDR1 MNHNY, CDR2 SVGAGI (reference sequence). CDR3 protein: CASSGDIEAFF. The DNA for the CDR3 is TGTGCCAGCAGTGGGGACATTGAAGCTTTCTTT.

DNA of the CDR3: TGCGCCAGCAGCCAAGATACCCTAGCGGGCCTAAATGAGCAGTTCTTC. It specifies CASSQDTLAGLNEQFF. This sequence joins TRBV4-1 and TRBJ2-1; TRBD2 aligns across 8 bases. The CDR3 extends over 16 amino acids. Per the germline V gene, CDR1 is MGHRA and CDR2 is YSYEKL. V lost 0 bases and J lost 7; bases outside the gene matches: 8.

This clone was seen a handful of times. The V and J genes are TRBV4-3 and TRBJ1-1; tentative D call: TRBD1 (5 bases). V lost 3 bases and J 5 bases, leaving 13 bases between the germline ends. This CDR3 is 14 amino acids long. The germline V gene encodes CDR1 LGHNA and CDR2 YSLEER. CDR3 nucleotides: TGCGCCAGCAGCCATAGGCGGGGGGGGACTGAAGCTTTCTTT. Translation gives CASSHRRGGTEAFF.

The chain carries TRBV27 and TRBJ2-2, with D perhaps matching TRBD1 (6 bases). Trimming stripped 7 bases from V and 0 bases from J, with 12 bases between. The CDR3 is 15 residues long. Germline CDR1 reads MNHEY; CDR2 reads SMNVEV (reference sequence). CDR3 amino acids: CASNPGTTNTGELFF. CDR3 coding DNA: TGTGCCAGCAATCCCGGGACAACGAACACCGGGGAGCTGTTTTTT.

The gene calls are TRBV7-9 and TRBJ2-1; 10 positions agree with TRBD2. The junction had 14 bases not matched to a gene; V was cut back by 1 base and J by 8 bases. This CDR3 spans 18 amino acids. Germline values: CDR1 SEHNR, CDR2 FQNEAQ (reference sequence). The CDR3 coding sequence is TGTGCCAGCAGCTTAGTCCCTCTTGGAGCGGGAGGGCTGGATGAGCAGTTCTTC. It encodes CASSLVPLGAGGLDEQFF.

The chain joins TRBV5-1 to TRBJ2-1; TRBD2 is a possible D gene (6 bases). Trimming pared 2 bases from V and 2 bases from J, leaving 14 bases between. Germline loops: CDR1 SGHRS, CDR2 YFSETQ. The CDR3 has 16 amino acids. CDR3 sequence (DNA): TGCGCCAGCAGCTTTTTTAGCGGCGGCCCCTACAATGAGCAGTTCTTC. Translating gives CASSFFSGGPYNEQFF.

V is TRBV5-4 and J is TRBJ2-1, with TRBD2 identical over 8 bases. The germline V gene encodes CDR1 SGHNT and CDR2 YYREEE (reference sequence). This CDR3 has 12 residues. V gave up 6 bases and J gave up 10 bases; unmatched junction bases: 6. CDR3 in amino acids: CASTGGAGEQFF. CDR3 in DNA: TGTGCCAGCACCGGGGGGGCCGGGGAGCAGTTCTTC.

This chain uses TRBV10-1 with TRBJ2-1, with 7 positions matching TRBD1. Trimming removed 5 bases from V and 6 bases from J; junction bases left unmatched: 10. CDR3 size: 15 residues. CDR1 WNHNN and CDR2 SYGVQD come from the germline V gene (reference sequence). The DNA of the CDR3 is TGCGCCAGCAGTCGATCCTTGACAGGGTCCAATGAGCAGTTCTTC. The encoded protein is CASSRSLTGSNEQFF.

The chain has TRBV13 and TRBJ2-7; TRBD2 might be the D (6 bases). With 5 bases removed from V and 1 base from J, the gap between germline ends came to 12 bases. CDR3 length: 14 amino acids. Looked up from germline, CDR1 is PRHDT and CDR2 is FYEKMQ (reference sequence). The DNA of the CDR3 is TGTGCCAGCAGCAGTAGTCTAGCGTCCTACGAGCAGTACGTC. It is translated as CASSSSLASYEQYV.

This chain's CDR3 is CAIGTGLSSGANVLTF. The CDR3 region has the DNA TGTGCCATCGGGACAGGCCTTTCGTCTGGGGCCAACGTCCTGACTTTC. This chain links TRBV10-3 with TRBJ2-6; 8 nucleotides align to TRBD1. CDR1 is ENHRY, CDR2 SYGVKD, per germline. V trimming: 8 bases; J trimming: 1 base; junction bases outside the gene matches: 7. The CDR3 is 16 residues long.

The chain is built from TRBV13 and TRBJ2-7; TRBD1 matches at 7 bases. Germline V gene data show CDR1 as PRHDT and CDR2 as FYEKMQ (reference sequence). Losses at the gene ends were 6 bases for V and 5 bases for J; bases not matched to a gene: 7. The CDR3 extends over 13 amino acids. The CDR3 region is CASRSGTDDEQYF. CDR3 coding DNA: TGTGCCAGCAGATCCGGGACAGATGACGAGCAGTACTTC.

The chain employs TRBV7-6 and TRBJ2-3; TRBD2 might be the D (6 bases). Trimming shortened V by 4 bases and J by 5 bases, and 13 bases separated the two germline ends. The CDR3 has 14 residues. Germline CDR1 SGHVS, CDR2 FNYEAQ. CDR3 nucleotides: TGTGCCAGCAGCTCAACGGGGGAAAGAGATACGCAGTATTTT. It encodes CASSSTGERDTQYF.

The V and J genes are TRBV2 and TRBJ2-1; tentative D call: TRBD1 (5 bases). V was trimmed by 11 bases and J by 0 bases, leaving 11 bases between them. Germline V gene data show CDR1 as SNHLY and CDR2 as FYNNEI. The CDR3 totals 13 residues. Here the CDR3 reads CAPQGFSYNEQFF. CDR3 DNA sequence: TGTGCCCCCCAGGGCTTCTCCTACAATGAGCAGTTCTTC.

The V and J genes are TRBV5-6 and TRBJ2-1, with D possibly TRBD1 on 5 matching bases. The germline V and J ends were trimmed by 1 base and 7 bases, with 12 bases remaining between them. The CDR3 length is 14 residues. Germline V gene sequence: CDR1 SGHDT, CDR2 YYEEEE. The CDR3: CASSLYPGLNEQFF. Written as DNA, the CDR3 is TGTGCCAGCAGCTTGTATCCAGGGTTGAATGAGCAGTTCTTC.